This T cell receptor beta chain was observed in a study of T cell repertoires in cytomegalovirus infection (dated by TCRdb to about 2019). Broadly, across the study: Donor HLA type was relevant to the analysis, as public TCR beta signatures indicated carriage of CMV infection together with the matching HLA type. Overall results and qualifications from the work: The ex vivo response was dominated by HLA-C-restricted CMV-specific TCR beta clonotypes, which also provided the single most frequent clonotype in two of eight donors. Carriers of CMV infection plus the relevant HLA type were discriminated by the cumulative frequency of public TCR beta family members in the study cohort and in an independent roughly 370-donor cohort.

From the cysteine up to the phenylalanine, the CDR3 has a length of 16 residues. Only CDR3 DNA remains: 48 bases, in frame from the first base. CDR1 and CDR2 are drawn from the germline V gene: MDHEN, SYDVKM. Between the V and J ends, shortened by 4 bases and 3 bases respectively, the junction contains 16 bases. TCRdb names Illumina HiSeq 1500 as the instrument used. TCRdb ran its own pipeline on the public reads, namely fastp trimming at Q25 and MiXCR clone calling, and kept in-frame beta chains. Every entry covers one CDR3 protein and lists the most common genes and DNA from its rows. The sample contains around 740,000 distinct CDR3 sequences, about 40% of them found a single time. 2.5% to 3% of the sample lies in the top ten. On this clonotype itself: The antigen it binds to is not known. No clone much larger than this one lies a single base away; base qualities are absent.

The sequence was collected from a human donor in good health (CMV status not recorded). Some clones in this sample may be carry-over from other donors' samples. The sample was PBMCs. The rearrangement combines TRBV28 with TRBJ2-1; the D region possibly corresponds to TRBD1 (7 bases align). CDR3 protein: CASSSLAGGIYNEQFF. The nucleotide sequence reads TGTGCCAGCAGTTCCCTGGCAGGGGGGATCTACAATGAGCAGTTCTTC. Where the CDR3 stops, the reference TRBV28 and TRBJ2-1 genes take over; the full variable domain is DVKVTQSSRYLVKRTGEKVFLECVQDMDHENMFWYRQDPGLGLRLIYFSYDVKMKEKGDIPEGYSVSREKKERFSLILESASTNQTSMYLCASSSLAGGIYNEQFFGPGTRLTVL.